Listed here are 31 T cell receptor beta chains from one sample, sequenced in a study of blood T cell repertoires in COVID-19 (dated by TCRdb to the early 2020s). The library was prepared using the immunoSEQ multiplex PCR assay. In TCRdb, the immuneACCESS table is reduced to in-frame sequences with V and J assigned. These tables do not hold every clone; where another copy was compared, an unresolved V gene accounts for under half, and the others remain unexplained. The sample data list fewer than 500,000 clones, and around 90% of these were observed just once. The top ten clones comprise under 0.85% of the sample. The sequencing input was PBMCs or T cells enriched from blood (not recorded which). All receptors come from a woman under 30 who had recovered from COVID-19.

This rearrangement joins TRBV15 to TRBJ2-1, with 16 bases matching TRBD2. This CDR3 region has 21 residues. J gave up 5 bases and V 6 bases, and 19 bases lay outside the gene matches. The germline V gene encodes CDR1 LNHNV and CDR2 YYDKDF (reference sequence). The DNA for the CDR3 is TGTGCCACCAGTCGTAGTCCCGGGACTAGCGGGGGGGCTACGTTGGACAATGAGCAGTTCTTC. It is translated as CATSRSPGTSGGATLDNEQFF.

This rearrangement joins TRBV3-1 (or the pseudogene TRBV3-2) to TRBJ1-6; D possibly corresponds to TRBD1 (6 bases). Trimming cost V 4 bases and J 0 bases, with 13 bases left between them. CDR3 length: 17 amino acids. From germline, CDR1 is LGHDT and CDR2 YNNKEL (reference sequence). The CDR3: CASSPTQGSSYNSPLHF. The CDR3 bases are TGTGCCAGCAGCCCCACTCAGGGGAGCTCCTATAATTCACCCCTCCACTTT.

For the CDR3, the DNA is TGTGCCATCAGTGGGGACAGTAACACTGAAGCTTTCTTT. Translating it yields CAISGDSNTEAFF. This chain uses TRBV10-3 with TRBJ1-1; 7 bases match TRBD1. The CDR3 is 13 amino acids. Germline CDR1 reads ENHRY; CDR2 reads SYGVKD. V lost 4 bases and J lost 2; bases outside the gene matches: 1.

The sample holds a few counts of this clone. V is TRBV7-2 and J is TRBJ2-3; 12 bases are shared with TRBD2. Trimming removed 7 bases from V and 4 bases from J; junction bases left unmatched: 6. The CDR3 spans 15 residues. Germline V gives CDR1 SGHTA, CDR2 FQGNSA. Written as DNA, the CDR3 is TGTGCCAGCATCCCGGGACTAGCGGGTGCAGATACGCAGTATTTT. Protein sequence: CASIPGLAGADTQYF.

This chain joins TRBV5-1 and TRBJ1-1; 7 positions agree with TRBD1. The CDR3 has 15 amino acids. The germline V gene has CDR1 SGHRS and CDR2 YFSETQ. With V trimmed by 3 bases and J by 1 base, 6 bases remained unmatched. The CDR3 bases are TGCGCCAGCAGCTCGGACAGGTCTTGGAACACTGAAGCTTTCTTT. Translating gives CASSSDRSWNTEAFF. Complete variable domain (other parts from reference TRBV5-1 and TRBJ1-1): KAGVTQTPRYLIKTRGQQVTLSCSPISGHRSVSWYQQTPGQGLQFLFEYFSETQRNKGNFPGRFSGRQFSNSRSEMNVSTLELGDSALYLCASSSDRSWNTEAFFGQGTRLTVV.

This sequence joins TRBV5-5 and TRBJ1-3; D might be TRBD1 (5 bases). The CDR3 loop spans 15 amino acids. Between the trimmed V and J ends, which lost 1 base and 0 bases, there was a span of 8 bases. The germline V gene encodes CDR1 SGHKS and CDR2 YYEKEE (reference sequence). The DNA of the CDR3 is TGTGCCAGCAGCTTGATACAGGCCTCTGGAAACACCATATATTTT. Translated: CASSLIQASGNTIYF.

J is TRBJ2-7 and V is TRBV28; 9 nucleotides match TRBD1. J lost 4 bases, V lost 3 bases, and 7 bases had no gene match. Germline values: CDR1 MDHEN, CDR2 SYDVKM. This CDR3 has 15 amino acids. CDR3 bases: TGTGCCAGCAGTTTCGTTAACAGGGGGCAATACGAGCAGTACTTC. This encodes CASSFVNRGQYEQYF.

The table lists this clone with a count of one. The chain couples TRBV5-1 to TRBJ2-5; maybe TRBD2 (5 bases). The V end lost 1 base, the J end lost 5 bases, and 12 bases lay between the germline ends. This CDR3 has 14 residues. Germline V gene lookup returns CDR1 SGHRS and CDR2 YFSETQ. The CDR3: CASSLFQAEETQYF. CDR3 DNA sequence: TGCGCCAGCAGCTTGTTTCAAGCGGAGGAGACCCAGTACTTC.

About this clone: Within the sample, other DNA sequences also encode this same CDR3. The chain joins TRBV6-5 to TRBJ1-2; 7 positions agree with TRBD1. This CDR3 has 15 residues. Germline V CDR1 and CDR2: MNHEY, SVGAGI. After removal of 5 bases from V and 2 bases from J, the junction contained 8 bases not matched to a gene. Written as DNA, the CDR3 is TGTGCCAGCAGTCCATACAGGGGATCCAACTATGGCTACACCTTC. Protein product: CASSPYRGSNYGYTF.

V gene TRBV12-3 or TRBV12-4 combines with J gene TRBJ1-6, with 8 bases aligning to TRBD1. The V and J ends lost 6 bases and 9 bases, in that order; junction bases with no gene match: 1. The CDR3 runs to 12 residues. The CDR3 loop reads CASRDRASPLHF. The CDR3 bases are TGTGCCAGCAGGGACAGGGCTTCACCCCTCCACTTT.

The rearrangement uses TRBV12-3 or TRBV12-4 and TRBJ2-1; tentative D call: TRBD2 (5 bases). Trimming removed 0 bases at V and 10 bases at J, with 7 bases between. The CDR3 is 12 amino acids. The CDR3 DNA follows: TGTGCCAGCAGTTTAGCGAGGGCGGAGCAGTTCTTC. Translated: CASSLARAEQFF.

The chain's CDR3 is CSVSPGTGDSPLHF. DNA of the CDR3: TGCAGCGTCTCTCCTGGGACAGGAGATTCACCCCTCCACTTT. The chain recombines TRBV29-1 with TRBJ1-6; 8 positions match TRBD1. Germline CDR1 reads SQVTM; CDR2 reads ANQGSEA. Unmatched junction bases numbered 9, after V lost 6 bases and J lost 8 bases. The CDR3 is 14 residues long.

This clone has just one count. The chain joins TRBV5-1 to TRBJ2-5; possibly TRBD1 for D (5 bases). The CDR3 length is 13 residues. CDR1 SGHRS and CDR2 YFSETQ come from the germline V gene. V dropped 3 bases and J dropped 4 bases, with 10 bases sitting between them. In DNA form, the CDR3 reads TGCGCCAGCAGCTATGTGGGGCGAGAGACCCAGTACTTC. Translated: CASSYVGRETQYF.

V usage is TRBV19 and J usage is TRBJ2-3; TRBD2 matches 8 bases. Germline-derived CDR1 and CDR2 are LNHDA and SQIVND (reference sequence). The junction had 10 bases not matched to a gene; V was cut back by 7 bases and J by 4 bases. The CDR3 totals 15 residues. The DNA of the CDR3 is TGTGCCAGTACCTCGACTAGCGTTCGCGCAGATACGCAGTATTTT. This encodes CASTSTSVRADTQYF.

The rearrangement links TRBV6-5 to TRBJ1-2; D possibly corresponds to TRBD1 (6 bases). This CDR3 is built from 15 residues. Between the trimmed V and J ends, which lost 6 bases and 4 bases, there was a span of 18 bases. The V gene's germline CDR1 is MNHEY and CDR2 SVGAGI. The CDR3 here is CASSKGGGILYGYTF. The DNA for the CDR3 is TGTGCCAGCAGCAAAGGGGGAGGGATCCTCTATGGCTACACCTTC.

The chain carries TRBV5-1 and TRBJ1-1; possibly TRBD1 for D (5 bases). Per the germline V gene, CDR1 is SGHRS and CDR2 is YFSETQ. With 2 bases removed from V and 0 bases from J, the gap between germline ends came to 8 bases. The CDR3 totals 14 residues. CDR3 DNA: TGCGCCAGCAGCTTTGACAGCCTGAACACTGAAGCTTTCTTT. Translated, it gives CASSFDSLNTEAFF.

The chain has TRBV2 and TRBJ2-1; 11 positions agree with TRBD1. The germline V gene encodes CDR1 SNHLY and CDR2 FYNNEI. Losses at the gene ends were 7 bases for V and 1 base for J; bases not matched to a gene: 12. The CDR3 has 18 residues. The CDR3 loop reads CASISPYGQGASYNEQFF. The CDR3 DNA reads TGTGCCAGCATTTCACCTTATGGACAGGGGGCTTCCTACAATGAGCAGTTCTTC.

The chain carries TRBV5-1 and TRBJ2-2, with TRBD1 matching 7 bases. This CDR3 comprises 16 residues. Germline CDR1 is SGHRS and CDR2 is YFSETQ. With V trimmed by 0 bases and J by 1 base, 3 bases remained unmatched. The CDR3 reads CASSLAGQLNTGELFF. In DNA, the CDR3 is TGCGCCAGCAGCTTGGCGGGACAGCTGAACACCGGGGAGCTGTTTTTT.

V usage is TRBV6-5 and J usage is TRBJ2-7, with 7 bases matching TRBD1. Per the germline V gene, CDR1 is MNHEY and CDR2 is SVGAGI. The junction had 4 bases not matched to a gene; V was cut back by 6 bases and J by 5 bases. The CDR3 runs 12 residues. CDR3 sequence: CASSDRAHEQYF. The DNA for the CDR3 is TGTGCCAGCAGCGACAGGGCCCACGAGCAGTACTTC.

The chain recombines TRBV28 with TRBJ1-4; 7 bases agree with TRBD1. V lost 11 bases, J lost 0 bases, and 12 bases stayed unmatched. The CDR3 contains 16 residues. Germline values: CDR1 MDHEN, CDR2 SYDVKM. The CDR3 is CASHGARGSTNEKLFF. CDR3 sequence (DNA): TGTGCCTCCCACGGGGCCAGGGGGTCAACTAATGAAAAACTGTTTTTT.

V and J are TRBV5-8 and TRBJ1-1; D ambiguous. Germline-derived CDR1 and CDR2 are SGHTS and YDEGEE. This CDR3 spans 16 amino acids. Trimming took 0 bases from V and 4 from J, leaving 16 bases between them. CDR3 sequence: CASSLVLLLGGTEAFF. The CDR3 nucleotides are TGTGCCAGCAGCTTGGTTTTACTCCTAGGAGGCACTGAAGCTTTCTTT.

To note about this clone: Other DNA sequences in this specimen translate into the identical CDR3. The chain combines TRBV12-3 or TRBV12-4 with TRBJ2-7, with 7 bases lining up with TRBD1. Unmatched junction bases numbered 5, after V lost 5 bases and J lost 4 bases. The CDR3 contains 13 residues. Here the CDR3 reads CASSPGQLYEQYF. In nucleotides, the CDR3 is TGTGCCAGCAGTCCGGGACAGCTATACGAGCAGTACTTC.

This sequence joins TRBV5-4 and TRBJ2-4, with 10 bases lining up with TRBD2. J gave up 5 bases and V 3 bases, and 8 bases lay outside the gene matches. This CDR3 is 16 amino acids long. Germline CDR1 reads SGHNT; CDR2 reads YYREEE (reference sequence). CDR3 coding DNA: TGTGCCAGCAGCTCCCCTAGCGGGGGAGATCAAAACATTCAGTACTTC. Translating it yields CASSSPSGGDQNIQYF.

About this clone: At one of its ends the junction is not consistent with the germline gene, which may arise from a read error. V usage is TRBV6-5 and J usage is TRBJ1-5; no clear D gene. Looked up from germline, CDR1 is MNHEY and CDR2 is SVGAGI. The CDR3 loop spans 16 amino acids. The CDR3 here is CASGYRLDYSNQPQHF. CDR3 sequence (DNA): TGTGCCAGCGGTTACCGACTTGACTATAGCAATCAGCCCCAGCATTTT.

The rearrangement links TRBV4-2 to TRBJ2-5; 11 positions match TRBD2. The CDR3 covers 15 residues. V was clipped by 4 bases and J by 5 bases; unmatched bases: 6. Germline V gene sequence: CDR1 LGHNA, CDR2 YNFKEQ. The CDR3 protein is CASSRISGGGETQYF. The CDR3 DNA reads TGTGCCAGCAGCCGGATTAGCGGGGGGGGTGAGACCCAGTACTTC.

This clone showed up just once. DNA for the CDR3: TGTGCCAGCAGCTTGGTAGCGGGGGGGGAGACCTACGAGCAGTACTTC. It translates to CASSLVAGGETYEQYF. The chain has TRBV5-4 and TRBJ2-7, with TRBD2 matching over 11 bases. Germline assignment: CDR1 SGHNT and CDR2 YYREEE (reference sequence). CDR3 length: 16 residues. The junction had 4 bases not matched to a gene; V was cut back by 0 bases and J by 2 bases. The whole variable domain, remainder taken from reference TRBV5-4 and TRBJ2-7, is ETGVTQSPTHLIKTRGQQVTLRCSSQSGHNTVSWYQQALGQGPQFIFQYYREEENGRGNFPPRFSGLQFPNYSSELNVNALELDDSALYLCASSLVAGGETYEQYFGPGTRLTVT.

The chain has TRBV9 and TRBJ2-7, with 10 bases fitting TRBD1. This CDR3 is built from 14 residues. Looked up from germline, CDR1 is SGDLS and CDR2 is YYNGEE. V lost 4 bases to trimming and J lost 3 bases; unmatched junction nucleotides: 4. DNA for the CDR3: TGTGCCAGCAGCTCTGGACAGGGGGACTACGAGCAGTACTTC. Encoded protein: CASSSGQGDYEQYF.

The chain recombines TRBV4-1 with TRBJ2-7; D is uncertain. Germline assignment: CDR1 MGHRA and CDR2 YSYEKL. With 1 base removed from V and 4 bases from J, the gap between germline ends came to 8 bases. The CDR3 is 13 residues long. CDR3 bases: TGCGCCAGCAGCCAAGTACGAGGTTACGAGCAGTACTTC. Translated: CASSQVRGYEQYF.

V gene TRBV30 combines with J gene TRBJ2-7; perhaps TRBD2 as D (5 bases). Germline V gene data show CDR1 as GTSNPN and CDR2 as SVGIG (reference sequence). V gave up 2 bases and J gave up 2 bases, with 22 bases separating them. The CDR3 runs 17 residues. The CDR3 DNA reads TGTGCCTGGAGTAACTCCGGGATGGCACCAGGCCCCTACGAGCAGTACTTC. It yields the protein CAWSNSGMAPGPYEQYF.

V and J are TRBV18 and TRBJ1-2; 7 positions agree with TRBD1. The V segment lost 4 bases and the J segment 4 bases; nucleotides outside the gene matches: 6. The CDR3 has 14 residues. Per germline, CDR1 KGHSH and CDR2 LQKENI. CDR3 nucleotides: TGTGCCAGCTCACAACTGGGACAGTTCTATGGCTACACCTTC. Amino acid sequence: CASSQLGQFYGYTF.

This sequence joins TRBV12-3 or TRBV12-4 and TRBJ1-1; no clear D gene. Trimming stripped 8 bases from V and 8 bases from J, with 12 bases between. The CDR3 totals 11 residues. The CDR3 DNA reads TGTGCCAGCGCCGATAACAGCGAAGCTTTCTTT. Its translation is CASADNSEAFF.